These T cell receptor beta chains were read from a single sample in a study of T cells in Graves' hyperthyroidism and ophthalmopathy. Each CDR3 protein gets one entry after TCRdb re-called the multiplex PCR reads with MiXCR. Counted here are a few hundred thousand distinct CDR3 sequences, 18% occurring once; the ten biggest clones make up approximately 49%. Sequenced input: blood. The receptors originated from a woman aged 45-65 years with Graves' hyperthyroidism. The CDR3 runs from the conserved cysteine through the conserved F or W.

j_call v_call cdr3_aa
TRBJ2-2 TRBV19 CASSFRTDYTGELFF
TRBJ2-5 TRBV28 CASISPGGGWETQYF
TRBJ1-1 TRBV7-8 CASSRGHANTEAFF
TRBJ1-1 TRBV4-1 CASSQEVRQGGEAFF
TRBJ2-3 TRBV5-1 CASSNRLAGTDTQYF
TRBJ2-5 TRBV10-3 CAISEFQGKVETQYF
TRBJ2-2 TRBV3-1 CASSQDEAGPGTGELFF
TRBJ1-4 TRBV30 CAWTPGANEKLFF
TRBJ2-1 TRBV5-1 CASSLQAGGVGNEQFF
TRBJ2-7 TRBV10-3 CAISELGDYEQYF
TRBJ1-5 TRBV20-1 CSARDGGQGNQPQHF
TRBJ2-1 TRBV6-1 CASSEGPGSYNEQFF
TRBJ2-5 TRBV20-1 CSAMTPGLAGETQYF
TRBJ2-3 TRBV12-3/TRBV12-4 CASSLALRGSDTQYF
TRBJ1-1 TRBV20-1 CSATRDRALGAFF
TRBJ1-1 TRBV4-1 CASSQGGTNTEAFF
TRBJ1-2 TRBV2 CASSEAVGYGYTF
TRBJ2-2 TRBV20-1 CSARLAASNTGELFF